The clone carrying this TCR beta chain was seen at least ten times. The sample belongs to a study of T-cell reconstitution after alpha-beta-depleted transplantation in children. Construction of the TCRbeta library involved unique molecular identifiers. TCRdb re-called the PCR reads through MiXCR, storing one row per CDR3 protein. This table holds 640,000 or so distinct CDR3 sequences, roughly 15% found once. The germline V gene encodes CDR1 SQVTM and CDR2 ANQGSEA. The CDR3 extends over 14 amino acids. The V end was cut by 1 base, the J end by 3 bases, with 12 bases between. This chain connects TRBV29-1 to TRBJ1-2, with no clear D. Sample: PBMCs from the stem cell graft donor, taken from the stem cell graft. The sequence came from a human donor who donated a stem cell graft to a child with acute myeloid leukemia. The CDR3 bases are TGCAGCGTTGAAGTACGAGGGCTCGACTATGGCTACACCTTC. Amino acids: CSVEVRGLDYGYTF.